The 6 T cell receptor beta chains presented below share a single source sample, sequenced in a study of cytomegalovirus exposure and HLA in healthy donors. Primers for the PCR totalled 60 Vbeta and 13 Jbeta. TCRdb keeps only in-frame clones here, not all; method: immunoSEQ multiplex PCR. The repertoire holds 100,000 to 150,000 clones, 74% seen once, with 4% in the top ten. Sequenced material: PBMCs. The receptors originated from a man aged 40-50 years in good health and CMV-seropositive.

The chain has TRBV9 and TRBJ1-1; no reliable D call. Germline V gene sequence: CDR1 SGDLS, CDR2 YYNGEE. The CDR3 consists of 17 residues. Trimming stripped 3 bases from V and 1 base from J, with 19 bases between. CDR3 loop: CASSARNPLTRNTEAFF. In DNA form, the CDR3 reads TGTGCCAGCAGCGCCCGAAACCCTCTAACGAGGAACACTGAAGCTTTCTTT.

This clone has ten or more counts. The chain combines TRBV28 with TRBJ1-4; no reliable D call. The CDR3 extends over 10 amino acids. Between the trimmed V and J ends, which lost 4 bases and 10 bases, there was a span of 4 bases. Germline V CDR1 and CDR2: MDHEN, SYDVKM. As DNA, the CDR3 is TGTGCCAGCAGTTCGGGAAAACTGTTTTTT. Encoded protein: CASSSGKLFF.

This sequence joins TRBV6-1 and TRBJ1-3, with 9 bases identical to TRBD1. V dropped 3 bases and J dropped 5; count of bases not matched to a gene: 5. The CDR3 totals 15 residues. Germline V gives CDR1 MNHNS, CDR2 SASEGT. The CDR3 bases are TGTGCCAGCAGTGAGGGACAGGGCTGGAGAAACACCATATATTTT. Amino acid sequence: CASSEGQGWRNTIYF.

The rearrangement uses TRBV28 and TRBJ2-2; no definite D call. The CDR3 contains 13 residues. Germline V lookup: CDR1 MDHEN, CDR2 SYDVKM. V was pared by 3 bases and J by 4 bases, with 6 bases between. The CDR3 coding sequence is TGTGCCAGCAGTTTGGCAGGCACCGGGGAGCTGTTTTTT. Its protein is CASSLAGTGELFF.

The V call is TRBV18, the J call TRBJ2-7; D unclear. V was trimmed by 3 bases and J by 3 bases, leaving 3 bases between them. The CDR3 length is 11 residues. CDR1 KGHSH and CDR2 LQKENI come from the germline V gene. CDR3 residues: CASSPNYEQYF. The CDR3 region has the DNA TGTGCCAGCTCACCCAACTACGAGCAGTACTTC. Combining the CDR3 with reference TRBV18 and TRBJ2-7 gives the whole variable domain NAGVMQNPRHLVRRRGQEARLRCSPMKGHSHVYWYRQLPEEGLKFMVYLQKENIIDESGMPKERFSAEFPKEGPSILRIQQVVRGDSAAYFCASSPNYEQYFGPGTRLTVT.

The V call is TRBV21-1, the J call TRBJ2-1; the table names TRBD2, a call not compared with the DNA. TRBV21-1 is flagged as a pseudogene. The length of the CDR3 is 12 residues. The CDR3 here is CASSNSGVVRFF. CDR3 nucleotide sequence: TGTGCCAGCAGCAATTCGGGAGTCGTTAGGTTCTTC.